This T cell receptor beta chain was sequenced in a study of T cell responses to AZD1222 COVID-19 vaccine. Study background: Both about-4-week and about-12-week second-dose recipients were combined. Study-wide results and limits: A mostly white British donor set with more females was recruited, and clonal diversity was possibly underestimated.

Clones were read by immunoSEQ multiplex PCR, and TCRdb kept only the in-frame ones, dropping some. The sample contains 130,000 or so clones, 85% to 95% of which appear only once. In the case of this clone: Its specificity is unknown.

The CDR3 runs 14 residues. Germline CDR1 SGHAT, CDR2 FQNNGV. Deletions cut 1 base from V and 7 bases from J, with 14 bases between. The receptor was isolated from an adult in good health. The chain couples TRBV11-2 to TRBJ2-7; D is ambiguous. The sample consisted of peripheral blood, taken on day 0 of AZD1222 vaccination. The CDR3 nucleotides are TGTGCCAGCAGCTTAGTGAGTAAGGTTGGGGAGCAGTACTTC. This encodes CASSLVSKVGEQYF.